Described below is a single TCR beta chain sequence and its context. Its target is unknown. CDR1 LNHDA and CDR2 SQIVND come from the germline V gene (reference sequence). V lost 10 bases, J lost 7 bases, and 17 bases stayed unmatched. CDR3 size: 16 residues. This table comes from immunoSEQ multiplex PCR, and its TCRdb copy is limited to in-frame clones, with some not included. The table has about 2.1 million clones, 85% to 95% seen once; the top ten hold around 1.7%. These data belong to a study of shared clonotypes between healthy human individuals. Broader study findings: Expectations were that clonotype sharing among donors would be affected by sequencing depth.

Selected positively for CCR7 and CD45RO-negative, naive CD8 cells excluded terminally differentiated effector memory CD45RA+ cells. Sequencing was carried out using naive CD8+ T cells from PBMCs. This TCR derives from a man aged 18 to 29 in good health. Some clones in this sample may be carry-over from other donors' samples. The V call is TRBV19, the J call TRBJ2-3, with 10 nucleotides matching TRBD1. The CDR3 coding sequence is TGTGCCACCAAAACGAACCGGGACAGGGGACCCTATACGCAGTATTTT. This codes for CATKTNRDRGPYTQYF.